These 23 T cell receptor beta chains share one sample of origin, sequenced in a study of graft-versus-host responses after intestinal transplantation. Assay: immunoSEQ multiplex PCR; the TCRdb copy retains only in-frame clones and omits some. This table has about 120,000 clones, approximately 92% appearing once. No antigens are known for them. Sequenced here: unstimulated CD4+ T cells sorted from spleen or lymph node cells, sampled before intestinal transplant. The receptor set was obtained from a human donor who received an intestinal transplant.

The chain employs TRBV11-3 and TRBJ2-1; 8 positions agree with TRBD1. After removal of 1 base from V and 6 bases from J, the junction contained 11 bases not matched to a gene. The CDR3 spans 17 residues. The V gene's germline CDR1 is SGHNT and CDR2 YENEEA. DNA of the CDR3: TGTGCCAGCAGCTTAGGTCCGGACAGGGCGTTCAGCAATGAGCAGTTCTTC. Its translation: CASSLGPDRAFSNEQFF.

The V call is TRBV7-3, the J call TRBJ1-1; D gene ambiguous. Trimming shortened V by 2 bases and J by 1 base, and 8 bases separated the two germline ends. Looked up from germline, CDR1 is SGHTA and CDR2 is FQGTGA. The CDR3 sequence is 14 residues long. The CDR3 is CASSLSKGNTEAFF. CDR3 sequence (DNA): TGTGCCAGCAGCTTATCGAAAGGGAACACTGAAGCTTTCTTT.

The chain uses TRBV27 and TRBJ1-4; perhaps TRBD1 as D (6 bases). V lost 2 bases to trimming and J lost 1 base, with 11 bases between them. In germline, CDR1 is MNHEY, CDR2 SMNVEV (reference sequence). The CDR3 consists of 16 residues. The CDR3: CASSLRGPGTNEKLFF. The CDR3 bases are TGTGCCAGCAGTTTACGGGGGCCCGGAACTAATGAAAAACTGTTTTTT.

The V call is TRBV7-9, the J call TRBJ2-5, with 9 bases aligning to TRBD1. The J segment lost 2 bases and the V segment lost 5 bases, leaving 9 bases of the junction unmatched. Germline lookup yields CDR1 SEHNR and CDR2 FQNEAQ (reference sequence). This CDR3 region has 16 residues. DNA of the CDR3: TGTGCCAGCAGCCAAGGACAGGGGTCCCTACAAGAGACCCAGTACTTC. It yields the protein CASSQGQGSLQETQYF.

The chain is built from TRBV6-5 and TRBJ1-3, with a possible D match to TRBD1 (6 bases). The CDR3 totals 13 residues. The germline V gene encodes CDR1 MNHEY and CDR2 SVGAGI. The V end was cut by 5 bases, the J end by 5 bases, with 10 bases between. The DNA for the CDR3 is TGTGCCAGCAGTGGGACAATGAGAAACACCATATATTTT. Translated: CASSGTMRNTIYF.

The chain links TRBV7-9 to TRBJ1-2, with D unresolved. The CDR3 spans 14 residues. Trimming took off 5 bases at V and 4 bases at J, with 14 bases between the two ends. Germline-derived CDR1 and CDR2 are SEHNR and FQNEAQ (reference sequence). The CDR3: CASSPGETSYGYTF. Written as DNA, the CDR3 is TGTGCCAGCAGCCCCGGGGAGACGAGCTATGGCTACACCTTC.

This chain links TRBV7-2 with TRBJ1-5; no clear D gene. The CDR3 length is 12 residues. V shed 4 bases and J shed 9 bases, with 10 bases lying between them. Germline assignment: CDR1 SGHTA and CDR2 FQGNSA. The CDR3, as DNA: TGTGCCAGCAGCTCCGGGGAGAGGCCCCAGCATTTT. Translating it yields CASSSGERPQHF.

The gene calls are TRBV30 and TRBJ1-3; 9 bases match TRBD1. Germline values: CDR1 GTSNPN, CDR2 SVGIG (reference sequence). This CDR3 spans 19 amino acids. Germline trimming cut 1 base from V and 0 bases from J; bases unmatched to any gene: 13. The CDR3 sequence: CAWSGGQGGIAGSGNTIYF. In nucleotides, the CDR3 is TGTGCCTGGAGTGGGGGACAGGGAGGAATAGCGGGCTCTGGAAACACCATATATTTT. The entire variable domain, with the rest obtained from reference TRBV30 and TRBJ1-3, is as follows: SQTIHQWPATLVQPVGSPLSLECTVEGTSNPNLYWYRQAAGRGLQLLFYSVGIGQISSEVPQNLSASRPQDRQFILSSKKLLLSDSGFYLCAWSGGQGGIAGSGNTIYFGEGSWLTVV.

J is TRBJ2-1 and V is TRBV20-1, with D possibly being TRBD1 (6 bases). Germline V CDR1 and CDR2: DFQATT, SNEGSKA (reference sequence). The CDR3 contains 11 residues. V lost 7 bases, J lost 2 bases, and 6 bases lay in between. DNA of the CDR3: TGCAGTGGGGACACCTACAATGAGCAGTTCTTC. Translation: CSGDTYNEQFF.

The chain uses TRBV5-1 and TRBJ2-5, with D uncertain. Germline V gene data show CDR1 as SGHRS and CDR2 as YFSETQ. The V gene lost 0 bases and the J gene lost 7 bases, with 10 bases spanning the gap. The CDR3 spans 13 residues. The CDR3 region has the DNA TGCGCCAGCAGCTTGGATCCAGCACGGACCCAGTACTTC. Amino acid sequence: CASSLDPARTQYF.

The gene calls are TRBV7-3 and TRBJ2-1; tentative D call: TRBD1 (6 bases). Germline CDR1 reads SGHTA; CDR2 reads FQGTGA. Trimming left V 2 bases short and J 0 bases short, with 8 bases between. The CDR3 has 15 amino acids. The CDR3 loop is CASSLLGGSYNEQFF. In nucleotides, the CDR3 is TGTGCCAGCAGCTTATTAGGGGGCTCCTACAATGAGCAGTTCTTC. The full variable domain, completed using reference TRBV7-3 and TRBJ2-1, is GAGVSQTPSNKVTEKGKYVELRCDPISGHTALYWYRQSLGQGPEFLIYFQGTGAADDSGLPNDRFFAVRPEGSVSTLKIQRTERGDSAVYLCASSLLGGSYNEQFFGPGTRLTVL.

The chain uses TRBV5-1 and TRBJ2-3, with TRBD2 identical over 13 bases. The CDR3 runs 17 residues. Germline CDR1 and CDR2: SGHRS and YFSETQ. V lost 4 bases and J lost 8; bases outside the gene matches: 13. The CDR3 bases are TGCGCCAGCAGCAGCCCCGGGACTAGCGGGACCCTGACTACGCAGTATTTT. It specifies CASSSPGTSGTLTTQYF.

This clone has a single count. This sequence joins TRBV4-2 and TRBJ2-7; 11 nucleotides line up with TRBD2. Per germline, CDR1 LGHNA and CDR2 YNFKEQ. With V trimmed by 2 bases and J by 0 bases, 12 bases remained unmatched. This CDR3 is built from 19 residues. CDR3 in DNA: TGTGCCAGCAGCCAAATTAGCGGGAGGGATCTAGATGGCTCCTACGAGCAGTACTTC. It translates to CASSQISGRDLDGSYEQYF.

The chain employs TRBV6-4 and TRBJ1-1; 7 nucleotides line up with TRBD1. This CDR3 spans 12 amino acids. The J segment lost 9 bases and the V segment lost 4 bases, leaving 5 bases of the junction unmatched. CDR1 and CDR2 (germline): MRHNA, SNTAGT. CDR3 bases: TGTGCCAGCAGTGGAGAGACAGGGAAAGCTTTCTTT. This translates into CASSGETGKAFF.

The chain couples TRBV6-1 to TRBJ2-3; D unresolved. This CDR3 spans 12 amino acids. The germline V gene encodes CDR1 MNHNS and CDR2 SASEGT. The V and J ends lost 10 bases and 6 bases respectively, with 14 bases between them. CDR3 in DNA: TGTGCCACCCGTGAGTCCTGGGATACGCAGTATTTT. As protein: CATRESWDTQYF.

V is TRBV2 and J is TRBJ2-4, with 8 bases that match TRBD2. The V segment lost 5 bases and the J segment 0 bases; nucleotides outside the gene matches: 9. This CDR3 comprises 17 residues. Per the germline V gene, CDR1 is SNHLY and CDR2 is FYNNEI. The CDR3 bases are TGTGCCAGCAGTCGGGGGGGCGGGTCACTAGCCAAAAACATTCAGTACTTC. This translates into CASSRGGGSLAKNIQYF.

The V gene is TRBV5-6, the J gene TRBJ2-2; TRBD2 agrees at 13 bases. The CDR3 runs 18 residues. V shed 4 bases and J 1 base; nucleotides not matched to a gene: 7. Germline CDR1 SGHDT, CDR2 YYEEEE. The CDR3 nucleotides are TGTGCCAGCAGCATTGGACTAGCGGGAGCGAGGAACACCGGGGAGCTGTTTTTT. Protein: CASSIGLAGARNTGELFF.

This chain links TRBV12-5 with TRBJ1-3; 9 bases agree with TRBD1. The V gene's germline CDR1 is LGHNT and CDR2 FRNRAP. The CDR3 spans 16 residues. V trimming: 6 bases; J trimming: 1 base; junction bases outside the gene matches: 7. CDR3 region: CASGPDRGGSGNTIYF. The CDR3, as DNA: TGTGCTAGTGGACCCGACAGGGGGGGTTCTGGAAACACCATATATTTT.

V and J are TRBV9 and TRBJ1-3; D is ambiguous. Trimming removed 5 bases at V and 0 bases at J, with 15 bases between. The CDR3 covers 16 residues. From germline, CDR1 is SGDLS and CDR2 YYNGEE. The CDR3, as DNA: TGTGCCAGCAGTCCCGATCTCGAGAGCTCTGGAAACACCATATATTTT. It codes for CASSPDLESSGNTIYF.

J is TRBJ1-1 and V is TRBV6-5; D is unresolved. The CDR3 is made up of 15 amino acids. V gave up 0 bases and J gave up 2 bases, with 10 bases separating them. CDR1 is MNHEY, CDR2 SVGAGI, per germline. CDR3 in DNA: TGTGCCAGCAGTTACTCGAGTCCCGTCAACACTGAAGCTTTCTTT. Protein product: CASSYSSPVNTEAFF.

The rearrangement uses TRBV28 and TRBJ1-2; possibly TRBD1 for D (6 bases). The germline gives CDR1 MDHEN, CDR2 SYDVKM. The V and J ends lost 6 bases and 4 bases respectively, with 12 bases between them. This CDR3 comprises 13 residues. The CDR3 DNA reads TGTGCCAGCAGGTCACAGGGCTCCTATGGCTACACCTTC. Protein: CASRSQGSYGYTF.

This rearrangement joins TRBV10-1 to TRBJ2-2; D tentatively fits TRBD1 or TRBD2 (6 bases each). Germline V gene sequence: CDR1 WNHNN, CDR2 SYGVQD (reference sequence). V was shortened by 4 bases and J by 6 bases, with 9 bases between the two germline ends. The length of the CDR3 is 13 residues. CDR3 bases: TGCGCCAGCAGTGCGGAGGGGGCCGGGGAGCTGTTTTTT. It yields the protein CASSAEGAGELFF.

This chain connects TRBV6-6 to TRBJ1-2, with TRBD1 matching 8 bases. Germline V gene data show CDR1 as MNHNY and CDR2 as SVGAGI (reference sequence). This CDR3 comprises 14 residues. The V and J ends lost 9 bases and 7 bases, in that order; junction bases with no gene match: 13. The CDR3 spells CASLITGQGSGYTF. The CDR3 bases are TGTGCCAGTCTAATCACCGGACAGGGTTCTGGCTACACCTTC.